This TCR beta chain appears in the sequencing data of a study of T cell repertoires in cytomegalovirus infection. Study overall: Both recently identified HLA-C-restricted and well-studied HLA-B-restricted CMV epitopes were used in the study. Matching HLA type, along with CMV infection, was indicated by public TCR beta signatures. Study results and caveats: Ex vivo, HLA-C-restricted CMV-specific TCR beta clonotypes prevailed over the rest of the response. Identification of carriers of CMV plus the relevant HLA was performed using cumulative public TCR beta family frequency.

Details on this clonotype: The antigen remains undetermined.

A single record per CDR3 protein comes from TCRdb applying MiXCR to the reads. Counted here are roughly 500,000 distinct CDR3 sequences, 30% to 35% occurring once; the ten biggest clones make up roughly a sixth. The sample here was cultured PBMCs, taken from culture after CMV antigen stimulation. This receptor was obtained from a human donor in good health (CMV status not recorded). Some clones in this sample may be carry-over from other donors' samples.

CDR3 DNA: TGTGCCAGCAGCTCCGGTTCTGGCGGGAGGTACAATGAGCAGTTCTTC. This codes for CASSSGSGGRYNEQFF. V gene TRBV7-2 combines with J gene TRBJ2-1; 8 bases are a match to TRBD2. Unmatched junction bases numbered 9, after V lost 4 bases and J lost 4 bases. There are 16 residues in the CDR3. Germline V CDR1 and CDR2: SGHTA, FQGNSA.